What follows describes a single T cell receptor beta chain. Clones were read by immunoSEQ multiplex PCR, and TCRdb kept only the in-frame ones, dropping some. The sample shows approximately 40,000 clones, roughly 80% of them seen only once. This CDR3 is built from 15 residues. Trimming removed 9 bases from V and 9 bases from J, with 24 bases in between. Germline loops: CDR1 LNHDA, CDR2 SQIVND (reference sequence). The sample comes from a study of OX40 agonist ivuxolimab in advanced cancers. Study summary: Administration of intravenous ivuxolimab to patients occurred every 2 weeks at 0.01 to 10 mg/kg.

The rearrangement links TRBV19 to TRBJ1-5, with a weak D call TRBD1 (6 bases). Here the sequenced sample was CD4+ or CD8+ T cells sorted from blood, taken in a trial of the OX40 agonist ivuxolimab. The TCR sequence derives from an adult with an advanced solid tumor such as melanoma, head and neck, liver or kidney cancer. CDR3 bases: TGTGCCAGCCGGCCCCCCGACAGGCCCGACGGGCCCCAGCATTTT. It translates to CASRPPDRPDGPQHF.